A single sample gave rise to the 6 T cell receptor beta chains below, sequenced in a study of CD8 T cells in ankylosing spondylitis. TCRdb re-called the 5' RACE reads with MiXCR, one entry per CDR3 protein. Of approximately 250,000 distinct CDR3 sequences in the sample, more than 9% are singletons; the top ten hold 2.6%. Material: blood, either unsorted or a sorted T cell fraction (not recorded which). These receptors were obtained from a male donor with ankylosing spondylitis or in good health (not recorded which).

About this clonotype itself: The junction departs from the called germline gene at one end, perhaps through a read error. The CDR3 DNA reads TGTGCCAGCAGTGAAGGACTAACTAGCACAGATATGCAGTATTTT. This encodes CASSEGLTSTDMQYF. The V gene is TRBV6-4, the J gene TRBJ2-3; weak D call: TRBD2 (6 bases). The CDR3 covers 15 residues. Germline CDR1 and CDR2: MRHNA and SNTAGT.

This clonotype appeared many times. The J gene is TRBJ2-7, the V gene TRBV7-2; 8 positions agree with TRBD1. CDR1 SGHTA and CDR2 FQGNSA come from the germline V gene. This CDR3 comprises 13 residues. V shed 5 bases and J 7 bases; nucleotides not matched to a gene: 7. The CDR3 reads CASSPLDRAEQYF. CDR3 DNA sequence: TGTGCCAGCAGCCCCCTGGACAGGGCGGAGCAGTACTTC.

The gene calls are TRBV3-1 and TRBJ2-1; 10 positions agree with TRBD2. Germline V gene data show CDR1 as LGHDT and CDR2 as YNNKEL (reference sequence). V trimming: 4 bases; J trimming: 9 bases; junction bases outside the gene matches: 12. There are 16 residues in the CDR3. The CDR3, as DNA: TGTGCCAGCAGCCCTTCCGGGACTAGCGTTAGGAGTGAGCAGTTCTTC. Translation: CASSPSGTSVRSEQFF.

This clonotype showed up many times. This chain links TRBV12-3 or TRBV12-4 with TRBJ2-7; D perhaps matches TRBD2 (6 bases). Trimming removed 1 base at V and 4 bases at J, with 14 bases between. The CDR3 spans 15 residues. The CDR3 loop is CASSLEGAGRYEQYF. The CDR3 DNA sequence: TGTGCCAGCAGTTTAGAGGGCGCGGGAAGGTACGAGCAGTACTTC.

In this sample, this clonotype turned up many times. The chain has TRBV20-1 and TRBJ2-2; TRBD2 matches at 9 bases. From germline, CDR1 is DFQATT and CDR2 SNEGSKA (reference sequence). The CDR3 totals 15 residues. With V trimmed by 1 base and J by 4 bases, 4 bases remained unmatched. The CDR3 spells CSARGLAGTTGELFF. The CDR3 coding sequence is TGCAGTGCTAGAGGGCTAGCGGGGACCACCGGGGAGCTGTTTTTT.

In its sample, this clonotype was seen many times. The genes are TRBV25-1 and TRBJ2-5, with D uncertain. The CDR3 covers 11 residues. Trimming removed 5 bases at V and 2 bases at J, with 3 bases between. Per germline, CDR1 MGHDK and CDR2 SYGVNS. CDR3 protein: CASSPQETQYF. The CDR3 bases are TGTGCCAGCAGTCCTCAAGAGACCCAGTACTTC. The whole variable domain, remainder taken from reference TRBV25-1 and TRBJ2-5, is EADIYQTPRYLVIGTGKKITLECSQTMGHDKMYWYQQDPGMELHLIHYSYGVNSTEKGDLSSESTVSRIRTEHFPLTLESARPSHTSQYLCASSPQETQYFGPGTRLLVL.